This is a list of T cell receptor beta chains from one sample in a study of hypomethylating agent response in myelodysplastic syndrome. Produced via immunoSEQ multiplex PCR; TCRdb's table is partial and in-frame only. The sample holds 5,000 or so clones, around 80% seen once. This specimen was bone marrow, taken before or after starting hypomethylating agent treatment for myelodysplastic syndrome (not recorded which). The receptors stem from a human donor with myelodysplastic syndrome. Each CDR3 is given with its conserved first and last residue. A D gene is named only where the DNA matches it firmly. Where a row states a size, it is once, few, many or the class of an expanded clone; other rows omit it.

J gene | V gene | D gene | clone size | CDR3 protein | CDR3 DNA
TRBJ1-5 | TRBV4-1 | . | . | CASSPDPSGLAERTNQPQHF | TGCGCCAGCAGCCCGGACCCCTCGGGGCTTGCCGAACGAACTAATCAGCCCCAGCATTTT
TRBJ2-2 | TRBV2 | TRBD1 | few | CASSEAGTVNTGELFF | TGTGCCAGCAGTGAAGCGGGGACAGTTAACACCGGGGAGCTGTTTTTT
TRBJ1-2 | TRBV6-6 | . | . | CASSSRRDLRGYTF | TGTGCCAGCAGTTCACGCAGGGATTTACGAGGCTACACCTTC
TRBJ2-7 | TRBV18 | . | few | CASSPYSSYEQYF | TGTGCCAGCTCACCATACAGCTCCTACGAGCAGTACTTC
TRBJ1-2 | TRBV7-5 | . | . | CARSLEGRGGGYTF | TGTGCCAGAAGCTTGGAAGGCAGGGGCGGCGGCTACACCTTC
TRBJ2-7 | TRBV18 | . | once | CASSPPGQLSYEQYF | TGTGCCAGCTCACCACCGGGACAACTCTCCTACGAGCAGTACTTC
TRBJ1-2 | TRBV29-1 | TRBD1 | . | CSVEGVRGQGSDGYTF | TGCAGCGTTGAGGGGGTGCGGGGACAGGGCAGTGATGGCTACACCTTC
TRBJ2-2 | TRBV2 | . | few | CASSEMGLVNTGELFF | TGTGCCAGCAGTGAAATGGGACTCGTGAACACCGGGGAGCTGTTTTTT
TRBJ2-4 | TRBV14 | . | few | CASSQSWGNIQYF | TGTGCCAGCAGCCAATCCTGGGGTAACATTCAGTACTTC
TRBJ1-1 | TRBV19 | . | . | CAILNDNTEAFF | TGTGCCATATTAAATGACAACACTGAAGCTTTCTTT
TRBJ2-2 | TRBV2 | . | . | CASSELGPPNTGELFF | TGTGCCAGCAGTGAATTGGGGCCACCTAACACCGGGGAGCTGTTTTTT
TRBJ2-7 | TRBV11-3 | TRBD1 | . | CASSVRRTGDEQYF | TGTGCCAGCAGCGTCCGTCGGACAGGGGACGAGCAGTACTTC
TRBJ2-1 | TRBV11-3 | TRBD2 | . | CASSLGEGAGGDEQFF | TGTGCCAGCAGCTTAGGGGAAGGAGCGGGGGGGGATGAGCAGTTCTTC
TRBJ1-2 | TRBV9 | . | . | CASSVSPGTRANYGYTF | TGTGCCAGCAGCGTAAGTCCGGGAACAAGAGCTAACTATGGCTACACCTTC
TRBJ2-3 | TRBV18 | TRBD2 | . | CASSPLAGVADTQYF | TGTGCCAGCTCACCACTAGCGGGGGTGGCGGATACGCAGTATTTT
TRBJ2-3 | TRBV6-6 | . | . | CASSYLGAGTQYF | TGTGCCAGCAGTTACCTCGGGGCAGGTACGCAGTATTTT
TRBJ2-1 | TRBV6-5 | . | once | CASSYAEGSEQFF | TGTGCCAGCAGTTACGCCGAGGGGAGTGAGCAGTTCTTC
TRBJ2-3 | TRBV7-6 | TRBD2 | . | CASSLGGRTGGPNADTQYF | TGTGCCAGCAGCTTAGGTGGCCGGACGGGGGGGCCCAACGCAGATACGCAGTATTTT
TRBJ1-4 | TRBV6-1 | TRBD1 | . | CASNGQEGGNEKLFF | TGTGCCAGCAACGGACAGGAGGGGGGGAATGAAAAACTGTTTTTT
TRBJ2-2 | TRBV10-3 | . | . | CAISDPRTTGELFF | TGTGCCATCAGTGACCCACGGACTACCGGGGAGCTGTTTTTT
TRBJ2-5 | TRBV7-8 | . | . | CASSRRDRSETQYF | TGTGCCAGCAGCCGCCGGGACCGGTCTGAGACCCAGTACTTC
TRBJ1-2 | TRBV5-6 | . | . | CASSSEGEEVYGYTF | TGTGCCAGCAGCTCGGAGGGTGAAGAGGTTTATGGCTACACCTTC
TRBJ1-2 | TRBV19 | . | . | CASRLSGQPYGYTF | TGTGCCAGTAGATTGTCAGGACAGCCCTATGGCTACACCTTC
TRBJ2-7 | TRBV27 | . | once | CASSFTSAGEQYF | TGTGCCAGCAGTTTTACCAGTGCTGGGGAGCAGTACTTC
TRBJ2-1 | TRBV2 | . | . | CASSPASRSRQFF | TGTGCCAGCAGTCCGGCTTCGCGGTCTAGGCAGTTCTTC
TRBJ2-7 | TRBV6-1 | TRBD1 | . | CASSVETGGSYEQYF | TGTGCCAGCAGTGTAGAGACAGGGGGCTCCTACGAGCAGTACTTC
TRBJ2-3 | TRBV19 | TRBD1 | . | CASSMIQGGITDTQYF | TGTGCCAGTAGTATGATACAGGGGGGTATCACAGATACGCAGTATTTT
TRBJ2-3 | TRBV7-6 | . | . | CASSPLRGTTDTQYF | TGTGCCAGCAGCCCTCTAAGGGGGACGACAGATACGCAGTATTTT
TRBJ2-1 | TRBV20-1 | . | few | CSAREAEEQFF | TGCAGTGCTAGAGAGGCCGAGGAGCAGTTCTTC
TRBJ2-1 | TRBV7-2 | TRBD2 | . | CASSSPPLAGLTYNEQFF | TGTGCCAGCAGCTCGCCCCCTCTAGCGGGTCTCACCTACAATGAGCAGTTCTTC
TRBJ1-2 | TRBV6-5 | TRBD1 | . | CASTNPGGKGYTF | TGTGCCAGCACTAATCCAGGGGGGAAGGGCTACACCTTC
TRBJ1-4 | TRBV28 | . | . | CASTLGRGHEKLFF | TGTGCCAGCACCCTGGGCAGGGGACATGAAAAACTGTTTTTT
TRBJ1-1 | TRBV18 | TRBD1 | . | CASSRTGTGTEAFF | TGTGCCAGCTCGCGGACCGGGACAGGGACTGAAGCTTTCTTT
TRBJ1-2 | TRBV29-1 | . | . | CSVEGGGGLDYGYTF | TGCAGCGTTGAAGGAGGTGGGGGCCTTGACTATGGCTACACCTTC
TRBJ2-5 | TRBV30 | . | . | CAWRALGGPPRGHHQETQYF | TGTGCCTGGAGGGCATTAGGCGGCCCACCAAGAGGCCATCACCAAGAGACCCAGTACTTC
TRBJ1-2 | TRBV9 | . | . | CASSTQTDYGYTF | TGTGCCAGCAGCACCCAGACGGACTATGGCTACACCTTC
TRBJ1-2 | TRBV19 | TRBD1 | . | CASSLGQAYYGYTF | TGTGCCAGTAGTCTAGGACAGGCCTACTATGGCTACACCTTC
TRBJ2-7 | TRBV7-3 | . | . | CASSLTGEQYF | TGTGCCAGCAGCTTAACGGGCGAGCAGTACTTC
TRBJ1-1 | TRBV2 | . | few | CASTPFSGAEAFF | TGTGCCAGCACCCCATTCAGTGGGGCTGAAGCTTTCTTT
TRBJ2-3 | TRBV5-1 | TRBD2 | . | CASSLGLAGGITDTQYF | TGCGCCAGCAGCCTGGGACTAGCGGGGGGCATTACAGATACGCAGTATTTT
TRBJ1-6 | TRBV28 | . | . | CASSLEGGNSPLHF | TGTGCCAGCAGTTTAGAGGGGGGTAATTCACCCCTCCACTTT
TRBJ1-4 | TRBV19 | . | . | CASSIGQVPNEKLFF | TGTGCCAGTAGTATAGGGCAGGTTCCTAATGAAAAACTGTTTTTT
TRBJ1-3 | TRBV7-7 | TRBD1 | . | CASSAGQDIGNTIYF | TGTGCTAGCAGCGCCGGACAGGACATTGGAAACACCATATATTTT
TRBJ2-3 | TRBV7-9 | . | once | CASSSGSATQYF | TGTGCCAGCAGCTCCGGGTCGGCTACGCAGTATTTT
TRBJ2-3 | TRBV7-6 | TRBD1 | . | CASSLEDRGSVTDTQYF | TGTGCCAGCAGCTTAGAGGACAGGGGATCCGTTACAGATACGCAGTATTTT
TRBJ2-5 | TRBV27 | . | . | CATTYQETQYF | TGTGCCACCACGTACCAAGAGACCCAGTACTTC
TRBJ2-3 | TRBV11-2 | TRBD2 | . | CASGTSGGAADTQYF | TGTGCCAGCGGAACTAGCGGGGGGGCGGCAGATACGCAGTATTTT
TRBJ1-2 | TRBV18 | TRBD1 | . | CASSPPNDRGYGYTF | TGTGCCAGCTCACCACCTAACGACAGGGGCTATGGCTACACCTTC
TRBJ2-2 | TRBV27 | TRBD1 | . | CASSDRGRGGGELFF | TGTGCCAGCAGCGACAGGGGGCGCGGTGGCGGGGAGCTGTTTTTT
TRBJ2-5 | TRBV4-3 | TRBD2 | few | CASSSHGTSDETQYF | TGCGCCAGCAGCTCCCACGGGACTAGCGATGAGACCCAGTACTTC
TRBJ2-7 | TRBV10-3 | . | once | CAISAPSSQGVYEQYF | TGTGCCATCAGTGCACCCTCCTCCCAGGGAGTCTACGAGCAGTACTTC
TRBJ2-3 | TRBV6-1 | TRBD2 | once | CASSEVGGGSSTDTQYF | TGTGCCAGCAGTGAAGTGGGGGGAGGGTCAAGCACAGATACGCAGTATTTT
TRBJ2-5 | TRBV27 | TRBD1 | . | CATTGGAGETQYF | TGTGCCACGACAGGGGGCGCAGGGGAGACCCAGTACTTC
TRBJ2-5 | TRBV4-2 | TRBD2 | . | CASSTSVVAGGPKETQYF | TGTGCCAGCTCTACGAGCGTTGTAGCGGGGGGACCTAAAGAGACCCAGTACTTC